The 28 T cell receptor beta chains given below trace back to one sample, sequenced in a study of blood T cells in healthy people across ages. A J-beta primer mix and a sample-barcoded 5' primer were used in a second PCR of about 6 to 12 cycles. TCRdb recomputed calls from the 5' RACE reads with MiXCR, one row per CDR3 protein. In the table there are about 1.5 million distinct CDR3 sequences, 35% to 45% of which are singletons. Sequencing was carried out using blood. The receptors were gathered from a woman between 18 and 30 years old in good health.

This sequence joins TRBV4-1 and TRBJ2-4; D might be TRBD1 (6 bases). The J call may be faulty, since TRBJ2-5 better matches the DNA end. There are 16 residues in the CDR3. CDR1 and CDR2 (germline): MGHRA, YSYEKL. CDR3 region: CASSQALQGWGETQYF. The CDR3 coding sequence is TGCGCCAGCAGCCAAGCTTTACAGGGATGGGGGGAGACCCAGTACTTC.

The table lists this clonotype with a count of one. The chain links TRBV5-5 to TRBJ1-5, with D perhaps TRBD1 (6 bases). Germline V gene data show CDR1 as SGHKS and CDR2 as YYEKEE (reference sequence). CDR3 length: 14 amino acids. V lost 0 bases and J lost 6, with 10 bases in between. This chain's CDR3 is CASSLVRGGQPQHF. The CDR3 DNA sequence: TGTGCCAGCAGCTTGGTCAGGGGAGGTCAGCCCCAGCATTTT.

This clonotype was detected only a few times. The chain employs TRBV7-8 and TRBJ1-5; unclear D gene. The CDR3 is 14 residues long. Germline CDR1 SGHVS, CDR2 FQNEAQ. V was cut by 3 bases and J by 4 bases, with 10 bases left in between. The CDR3 region has the DNA TGTGCCAGCAGCTTGGTCCCCAGGAATCAGCCCCAGCATTTT. As protein: CASSLVPRNQPQHF.

The chain uses TRBV6-1 and TRBJ2-7; D uncertain. This CDR3 comprises 12 residues. Germline V gene lookup returns CDR1 MNHNS and CDR2 SASEGT. V was trimmed by 3 bases and J by 4 bases, leaving 7 bases between them. CDR3 DNA: TGTGCCAGCAGTGACCTAGTGTACGAGCAGTACTTC. As protein: CASSDLVYEQYF.

This clonotype was picked up a small number of times. The chain carries TRBV20-1 and TRBJ2-5, with unresolved D. This CDR3 spans 16 amino acids. V lost 5 bases and J 5 bases, leaving 24 bases between the germline ends. CDR1 is DFQATT and CDR2 is SNEGSKA in the germline V gene (reference sequence). The CDR3: CSAPTLLTDSWETQYF. CDR3 DNA sequence: TGCAGTGCTCCTACCCTTTTGACTGATAGTTGGGAGACCCAGTACTTC.

The sample holds one count of this clonotype. The rearrangement links TRBV4-3 to TRBJ2-1; 8 bases align to TRBD2. Trimming removed 2 bases from V and 0 bases from J; junction bases left unmatched: 6. There are 17 residues in the CDR3. Germline lookup yields CDR1 LGHNA and CDR2 YSLEER. CDR3 bases: TGCGCCAGCAGCCAATCCGTAGCGGGAAGCTCCTACAATGAGCAGTTCTTC. This translates into CASSQSVAGSSYNEQFF.

The chain carries TRBV9 and TRBJ2-7, with D possibly being TRBD1 (6 bases). The length of the CDR3 is 15 residues. The V gene's germline CDR1 is SGDLS and CDR2 YYNGEE. V gave up 3 bases and J gave up 4 bases, with 17 bases separating them. The CDR3 region is CASSGGPGPTYEQYF. The CDR3 DNA sequence: TGTGCCAGCAGCGGGGGGCCGGGACCCACGTACGAGCAGTACTTC.

The chain links TRBV20-1 to TRBJ1-6; 7 bases fit TRBD1. J was trimmed by 0 bases and V by 2 bases; bases with no gene match: 1. Germline V CDR1 and CDR2: DFQATT, SNEGSKA (reference sequence). The CDR3 runs 15 residues. The CDR3 DNA reads TGCAGTGCTAGACGGGACAGCTCCTATAATTCACCCCTCCACTTT. This gives the protein CSARRDSSYNSPLHF.

This rearrangement joins TRBV20-1 to TRBJ1-1, with TRBD1 matching 9 bases. The CDR3 runs to 14 residues. With V trimmed by 6 bases and J by 3 bases, 8 bases remained unmatched. Per the germline V gene, CDR1 is DFQATT and CDR2 is SNEGSKA (reference sequence). The CDR3: CSAATGGFDTEAFF. The CDR3 DNA is TGCAGTGCAGCAACAGGGGGCTTTGACACTGAAGCTTTCTTT.

The chain employs TRBV9 and TRBJ1-5; no reliable D call. The CDR3 runs to 15 residues. V was trimmed by 2 bases and J by 0 bases, leaving 9 bases between them. CDR1 and CDR2 from the germline V gene are SGDLS and YYNGEE. The CDR3 coding sequence is TGTGCCAGCAGCGTCGACGGTAATAGCAATCAGCCCCAGCATTTT. As protein: CASSVDGNSNQPQHF.

This chain joins TRBV20-1 and TRBJ1-1; 7 nucleotides agree with TRBD1. The CDR3 consists of 12 residues. CDR1 DFQATT and CDR2 SNEGSKA come from the germline V gene (reference sequence). J was trimmed by 3 bases and V by 5 bases; bases with no gene match: 3. The CDR3 region has the DNA TGCAGTGCTCCTGACAGGGACACTGAAGCTTTCTTT. Its translation: CSAPDRDTEAFF.

This clonotype was found many times. The chain recombines TRBV20-1 with TRBJ2-3; 9 nucleotides agree with TRBD2. V lost 6 bases to trimming and J lost 4 bases; unmatched junction nucleotides: 11. Germline-derived CDR1 and CDR2 are DFQATT and SNEGSKA (reference sequence). The CDR3 is 15 residues long. The CDR3 region is CSAPRLAENPDTQYF. CDR3 sequence (DNA): TGCAGTGCCCCGAGACTAGCGGAGAACCCAGATACGCAGTATTTT.

As concerns this clonotype: The germline gene is not matched at one end of the junction; a read error may be the cause. V and J are TRBV4-1 and TRBJ1-4; the D is unclear. The CDR3 totals 15 residues. The V gene's germline CDR1 is MGHRA and CDR2 YSYEKL. CDR3 nucleotide sequence: TGCGCCAGCAGCCAAGTAAAAGGAAATAATGAAGAACTGTTTTTT. Translation gives CASSQVKGNNEELFF.

The chain links TRBV11-2 to TRBJ2-3; D might be TRBD1 (5 bases). CDR1 and CDR2 (germline): SGHAT, FQNNGV. This CDR3 comprises 16 residues. Trimming pared 5 bases from V and 0 bases from J, leaving 15 bases between. The CDR3 protein is CASSPGFSKSTDTQYF. CDR3 DNA: TGTGCCAGCAGCCCAGGGTTCTCTAAGAGCACAGATACGCAGTATTTT. Filled out from reference TRBV11-2 and TRBJ2-3, the complete variable domain reads EAGVAQSPRYKIIEKRQSVAFWCNPISGHATLYWYQQILGQGPKLLIQFQNNGVVDDSQLPKDRFSAERLKGVDSTLKIQPAKLEDSAVYLCASSPGFSKSTDTQYFGPGTRLTVL.

This clonotype was seen a few times. The genes are TRBV7-8 and TRBJ1-4, with a weak D call TRBD1 (5 bases). The CDR3 runs 14 residues. The germline V and J ends were trimmed by 3 bases and 6 bases, with 11 bases remaining between them. Germline V gene lookup returns CDR1 SGHVS and CDR2 FQNEAQ. The CDR3 coding sequence is TGTGCCAGCAGCTTGGAGAGGGGATATGAAAAACTGTTTTTT. Encoded protein: CASSLERGYEKLFF.

This clonotype was counted once. Compared with germline, one end of the junction differs, possibly owing to a read error. The chain couples TRBV23-1 to TRBJ2-2; the match to TRBD2 covers 13 bases. TRBV23-1 carries the ORF label, with uncertain function. The CDR3 totals 16 residues. CDR3 sequence: CASIQGLAGDGGELFF. The CDR3 nucleotides are TGCGCCAGCATTCAAGGACTAGCGGGGGATGGCGGGGAGCTGTTTTTT.

V usage is TRBV20-1 and J usage is TRBJ1-4; D call uncertain. This CDR3 spans 11 amino acids. V lost 2 bases to trimming and J lost 8 bases, with 6 bases between them. Per germline, CDR1 DFQATT and CDR2 SNEGSKA (reference sequence). The CDR3 DNA is TGCAGTGCTAGATCGCTGGAAAAACTGTTTTTT. This translates into CSARSLEKLFF.

The V gene is TRBV13, the J gene TRBJ2-2; D perhaps matches TRBD2 (6 bases). The germline V gene has CDR1 PRHDT and CDR2 FYEKMQ (reference sequence). The V end was cut by 7 bases, the J end by 4 bases, with 7 bases between. CDR3 size: 12 residues. Here the CDR3 reads CASTGGTGELFF. In DNA form, the CDR3 reads TGTGCCAGCACCGGGGGCACCGGGGAGCTGTTTTTT.

CDR3 region: CASSPGQSDSGANVLTF. CDR3 sequence (DNA): TGTGCCAGCAGTCCGGGACAGAGTGACTCTGGGGCCAACGTCCTGACTTTC. This chain uses TRBV28 with TRBJ2-6, with 7 bases fitting TRBD1. This CDR3 contains 17 residues. Germline-derived CDR1 and CDR2 are MDHEN and SYDVKM. The V segment lost 5 bases and the J segment 0 bases; nucleotides outside the gene matches: 7.

The genes are TRBV7-9 and TRBJ1-4; 10 bases align to TRBD1. Germline-derived CDR1 and CDR2 are SEHNR and FQNEAQ (reference sequence). The ends lost 5 bases at V and 8 bases at J; junction bases unmatched: 8. This CDR3 is built from 15 residues. The CDR3 bases are TGTGCCAGCAGCGACAGGGGGCGCGTGAAGGAAAAACTGTTTTTT. Its translation: CASSDRGRVKEKLFF.

The chain links TRBV29-1 to TRBJ2-3; D assignment may be TRBD1 or TRBD2 (6 bases each). Germline-derived CDR1 and CDR2 are SQVTM and ANQGSEA. This CDR3 contains 15 residues. V shed 5 bases and J shed 2 bases, with 17 bases lying between them. The CDR3, as DNA: TGCAGCGTTACATCGGGGGCCCACTCCACAGATACGCAGTATTTT. This codes for CSVTSGAHSTDTQYF.

Only one count was recorded for this clonotype. The chain has TRBV20-1 and TRBJ1-5, with D unresolved. Trimming cost V 5 bases and J 4 bases, with 6 bases left between them. CDR3 length equals 11 residues. Germline CDR1 and CDR2: DFQATT and SNEGSKA (reference sequence). The CDR3 protein is CSAPKNQPQHF. The CDR3 nucleotides read TGCAGTGCTCCAAAGAATCAGCCCCAGCATTTT.

In regard to this clonotype: A read error may account for a junction end that differs from germline. This chain joins TRBV25-1 and TRBJ2-4, with 8 nucleotides matching TRBD1. Gene TRBJ2-7 matches the end of the DNA better, so the J call may be wrong. Per germline, CDR1 MGHDK and CDR2 SYGVNS. The CDR3 spans 15 residues. CDR3 in amino acids: CAGSRGRTGNNEQYF. The CDR3 coding sequence is TGTGCCGGCAGTAGGGGACGGACAGGGAACAACGAGCAGTACTTC.

This clonotype was observed a few times. The gene calls are TRBV7-2 and TRBJ2-1; D may be TRBD1 (5 bases). CDR1 and CDR2 from the germline V gene are SGHTA and FQGNSA. V shed 3 bases and J shed 4 bases, with 19 bases lying between them. The CDR3 is 17 amino acids. This chain's CDR3 is CASSFRGQARLYNEQFF. DNA for the CDR3: TGTGCCAGCAGCTTTAGGGGCCAGGCCCGCCTTTACAATGAGCAGTTCTTC. Based on the CDR3 plus reference TRBV7-2 and TRBJ2-1, the full variable domain is GAGVSQSPSNKVTEKGKDVELRCDPISGHTALYWYRQSLGQGLEFLIYFQGNSAPDKSGLPSDRFSAERTGGSVSTLTIQRTQQEDSAVYLCASSFRGQARLYNEQFFGPGTRLTVL.

The gene calls are TRBV4-1 and TRBJ2-1, with TRBD1 matching over 8 bases. J was trimmed by 3 bases and V by 0 bases; bases with no gene match: 4. This CDR3 is 16 amino acids long. Germline-derived CDR1 and CDR2 are MGHRA and YSYEKL. The CDR3 protein is CASSQDRGQVYNEQFF. The CDR3 nucleotides are TGCGCCAGCAGCCAAGATAGGGGACAGGTCTACAATGAGCAGTTCTTC.

This clonotype was counted a few times. V gene TRBV4-1 combines with J gene TRBJ2-6, with 7 bases matching TRBD1. CDR1 and CDR2 from the germline V gene are MGHRA and YSYEKL. The CDR3 sequence is 17 residues long. Unmatched junction bases numbered 7, after V lost 4 bases and J lost 1 base. CDR3 sequence reads: CASSRDSYISGANVLTF. The CDR3 DNA follows: TGCGCCAGCAGCCGGGACAGTTATATTTCTGGGGCCAACGTCCTGACTTTC.

This clonotype came up a few times. The chain links TRBV28 to TRBJ1-2, with no clear D. Germline CDR1 MDHEN, CDR2 SYDVKM. The CDR3 runs 12 residues. V was clipped by 0 bases and J by 3 bases, with 2 bases between them. Here the CDR3 DNA reads TGTGCCAGCAGTTTATGGGACTATGGCTACACCTTC. Its protein product is CASSLWDYGYTF.

The sample holds a few counts of this clonotype. This chain links TRBV28 with TRBJ2-3; D may match TRBD1 or TRBD2 (5 bases each). Germline CDR1 reads MDHEN; CDR2 reads SYDVKM. The CDR3 is 13 amino acids. The germline V and J ends were trimmed by 8 bases and 11 bases, with 20 bases remaining between them. The CDR3, as DNA: TGTGCCAGCCTGGGGGTTAGCGACTCTCTGCAGTATTTT. Protein: CASLGVSDSLQYF.